This T cell receptor beta chain was found in a study of CD8+ T cells in alopecia areata (dated by TCRdb to 2016 to 2019). As for the study more broadly: The treated patients took part in an open-label pilot trial in which moderate-to-severe alopecia areata was treated with oral tofacitinib at 5 to 10 mg twice daily. Patients received tofacitinib for 6 to 18 months and were then followed off drug for 6 months to check for delayed response and recurrence. Disease severity in treated patients was measured with the SALT score, which quantifies the percentage of affected scalp surface area. The study used high-throughput TCRbeta sequencing to examine T cell clonal expansion in alopecia areata, in both the C3H/HeJ mouse model and human patients. Human TCRbeta sequencing covered scalp tissue and sorted CD4+ and CD8+ peripheral blood T cells from patchy and totalis/universalis alopecia areata patients and healthy controls. Patients on tofacitinib were biopsied at baseline and after 4 and 24 weeks of treatment, and several of the patients also had a later scalp biopsy. Clonality in the scalp was compared among normal scalp (n=4), patchy alopecia areata scalp (n=8), and alopecia totalis/universalis scalp (n=8). RNA was extracted with the PAXgene miRNA kit for fixed scalp, the miRNeasy kit for PBMCs, and the RNeasy kit for mouse skin. TCRbeta CDR3 regions were amplified by immunoSEQ multiplex PCR using 35 Vbeta forward and 13 Jbeta reverse primers.

Libraries were prepared through the immunoSEQ multiplex PCR assay. For TCR sequencing, RNA was extracted from every sample and reverse transcribed into cDNA to serve as template. SuperScript III was used for first-strand cDNA synthesis, primed with a 2:1 mix of oligo-dT and random hexamers. A synthetic immune receptor repertoire was used to gauge amplification bias, and whatever bias remained was removed computationally. Under the source paper's analysis protocol: Raw reads were preprocessed for error removal, and CDR3 was defined according to IMGT conventions as running from the conserved cysteine to phenylalanine. Clonality was calculated as 1 minus Shannon entropy normalized by log2 of the number of productive unique TCRs. Whether each scalp clone was CD4 or CD8 was inferred by checking scalp TCRbeta sequences against the CD4 and CD8 repertoires from sorted blood. TCRdb retrieved this table from immuneACCESS and kept in-frame rearrangements only. Not all clones are present; in checked studies, unresolved V genes account for under half, and no reason is known for the remainder. V and J calls and clone size are as listed in that table; D and trimming were resolved from the DNA. The sample profile shows roughly 200,000 clones; approximately 45% of them were found once. The ten largest make up approximately 2.4% of the sample.

The treatment or condition label corresponds to: oral pan-JAK inhibitor, 5-10 mg twice daily. Lesional scalp punch biopsies and peripheral blood were collected from alopecia areata patients. After PBMCs were isolated by density centrifugation and stained for CD3, CD4 and CD8, a FACSAria was used to sort CD4+ and CD8+ T cells. Study-level results and caveats: Unlike mouse skin, where gammadelta T cells dominate, normal human skin contains resident alphabeta T cells that get sequenced too, which complicates analysis of the scalp TCR repertoire. Compared with normal scalp, lesional scalp, particularly in alopecia totalis/universalis, had higher clonality and more expanded CD8+ clones, which suggests antigenic drive. Because the treated cohort was small and included a single nonresponder, larger studies are needed to assess links between baseline CD8+ expansion and response. Many expanded lesional clones persisted in scalp and blood during tofacitinib treatment, which may partly explain relapse after stopping treatment. Tofacitinib significantly decreased scalp clonality and the number of expanded CD8+ clones among the top 100 scalp clones. Compared with mice, TCR sequences shared between patients were less clear, possibly partly because of HLA diversity across the patient population.

The germline V and J ends show losses of 4 bases and 4 bases respectively, and no gene match explains 6 bases of the junction. CDR3 length: 15 amino acids, cysteine to phenylalanine. Just CDR3 DNA is preserved here, 45 bases in frame from base 1. According to the germline V gene, CDR1 reads ENHRY and CDR2 reads SYGVKD. This clone was found a few times. Its antigen is still unknown. One base away there is no much larger clone; base qualities are not given. The sequence was collected from a human donor with alopecia areata. The sequencing here drew on CD4+ T cells sorted from blood, taken at roughly week 36, from a patient treated with tofacitinib. The chain links TRBV10-3 with TRBJ1-1; 10 nucleotides in the junction match TRBD1. The CDR3 protein: CAISGQGAPSTEAFF. The nucleotide sequence reads TGTGCCATCAGTGGACAGGGGGCTCCGAGCACTGAAGCTTTCTTT.